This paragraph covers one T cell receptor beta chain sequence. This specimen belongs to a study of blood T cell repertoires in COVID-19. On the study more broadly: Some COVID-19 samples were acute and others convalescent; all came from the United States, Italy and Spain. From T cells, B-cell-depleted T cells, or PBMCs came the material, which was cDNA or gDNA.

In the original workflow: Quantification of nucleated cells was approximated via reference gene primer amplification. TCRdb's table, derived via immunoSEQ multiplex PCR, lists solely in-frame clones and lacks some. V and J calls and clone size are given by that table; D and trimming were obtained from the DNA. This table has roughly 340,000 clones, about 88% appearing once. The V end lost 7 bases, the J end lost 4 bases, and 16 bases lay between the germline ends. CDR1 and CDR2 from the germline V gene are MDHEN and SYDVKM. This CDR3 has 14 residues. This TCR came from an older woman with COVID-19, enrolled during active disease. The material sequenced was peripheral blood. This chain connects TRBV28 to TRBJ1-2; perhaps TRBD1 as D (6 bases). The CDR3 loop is CASNSLQGSYGYTF. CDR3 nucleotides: TGTGCCAGCAATTCCCTTCAGGGGAGCTATGGCTACACCTTC.